The clone carrying this T cell receptor beta chain was observed a few times. Researchers took RNA transcripts and amplified the TCR beta CDR3 regions from them. The study used the HTBI primer set for a first-round RT-PCR of the TCR CDR3. TCRdb processed the multiplex PCR reads anew with MiXCR; each CDR3 protein has one entry. There are around 380,000 distinct CDR3 sequences in the sample; approximately 13% occur only once, and 20% lies in the top ten. The data derive from a study of T cells in Graves' hyperthyroidism and ophthalmopathy. The CDR3 totals 14 residues. Deletions cut 7 bases from V and 3 bases from J, with 15 bases between. From germline, CDR1 is MDHEN and CDR2 SYDVKM. Uncontrolled infection, other autoimmune disease, pregnancy or lactation led to exclusion. Blood was obtained at the first hyperthyroidism diagnosis, which preceded any ophthalmopathy symptoms.

The V and J genes are TRBV28 and TRBJ1-2; no definite D call. Sequenced input: blood. The receptor's source is a man aged 25 to 45 with Graves' hyperthyroidism that later progressed to Graves' ophthalmopathy. CDR3: CASIPGTGYYGYTF. The CDR3 DNA reads as TGTGCCAGCATCCCCGGTACGGGGTACTATGGCTACACCTTC.